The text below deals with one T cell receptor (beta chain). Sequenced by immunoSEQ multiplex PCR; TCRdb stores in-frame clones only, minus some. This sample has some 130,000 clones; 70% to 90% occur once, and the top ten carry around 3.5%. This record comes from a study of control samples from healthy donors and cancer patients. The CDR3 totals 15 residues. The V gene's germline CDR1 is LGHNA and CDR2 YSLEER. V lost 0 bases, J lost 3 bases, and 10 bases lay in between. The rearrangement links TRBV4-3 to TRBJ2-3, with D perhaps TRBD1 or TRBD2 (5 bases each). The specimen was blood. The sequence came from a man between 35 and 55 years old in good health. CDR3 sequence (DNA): TGCGCCAGCAGCCAAGAGTGGAGGACAACAGATACGCAGTATTTT. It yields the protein CASSQEWRTTDTQYF.